This TCR beta chain was recorded in a study of cytomegalovirus exposure and HLA in healthy donors. Background on the study: Findings of an earlier analysis included roughly 110 million unique TCR beta sequences from roughly 200 million T cells. Inside one of the first data releases sat 80 million to 95 million unique TCRs taken from HLA-typed donors. Study results and caveats: In a later analysis, V- and J-gene trimming of beta chains associated with a DCLRE1C missense variant, replicated independently. In the analysis, some V segments, TRBV6-2 and TRBV6-3 included, were excluded as indistinguishable.

The PCR contained 60 Vbeta and 13 Jbeta primers. Some clones are missing from TCRdb's copy, which holds only in-frame ones; the method was immunoSEQ multiplex PCR. Here the sample spans 75,000 to 100,000 clones, 65% to 80% being singletons. Regarding this clone: Antigen specificity is unknown.

Unmatched junction bases numbered 2, after V lost 4 bases and J lost 2 bases. Germline V CDR1 and CDR2: KGHSH, LQKENI. This CDR3 comprises 15 residues. Material for sequencing was PBMCs. This TCR derives from a man aged 60 to 75 in good health and CMV-seropositive. The rearrangement links TRBV18 to TRBJ1-5; 10 nucleotides agree with TRBD1. In DNA form, the CDR3 reads TGTGCCAGCTCACGGGACAGGGGAGGCAATCAGCCCCAGCATTTT. Protein: CASSRDRGGNQPQHF.